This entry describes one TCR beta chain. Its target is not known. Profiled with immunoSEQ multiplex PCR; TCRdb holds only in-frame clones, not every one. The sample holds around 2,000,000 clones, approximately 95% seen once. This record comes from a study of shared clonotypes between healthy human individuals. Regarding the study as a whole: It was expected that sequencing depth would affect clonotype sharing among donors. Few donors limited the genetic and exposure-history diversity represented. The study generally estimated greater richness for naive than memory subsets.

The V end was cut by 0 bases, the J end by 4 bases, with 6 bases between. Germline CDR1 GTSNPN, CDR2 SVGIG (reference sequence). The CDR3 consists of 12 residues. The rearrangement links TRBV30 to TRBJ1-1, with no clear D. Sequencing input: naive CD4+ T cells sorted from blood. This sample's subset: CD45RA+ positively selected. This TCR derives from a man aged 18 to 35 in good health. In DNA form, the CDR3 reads TGTGCCTGGAGTGTCACGATCACTGAAGCTTTCTTT. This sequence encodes CAWSVTITEAFF.